One sample yielded the 9 T cell receptor beta chains listed below, sequenced in a study of cytomegalovirus exposure and HLA in healthy donors. 13 Jbeta primers and 60 Vbeta primers were used for the PCR. The repertoire was sequenced with immunoSEQ multiplex PCR; TCRdb's copy has only in-frame clones and lacks some. The sample consists of 170,000 or so clones, roughly 75% of them appearing once. The sequencing sample was made of PBMCs. These receptors came from a woman in her forties or fifties in good health and CMV-seropositive.

The rearrangement links TRBV29-1 to TRBJ2-5, with D hard to call. Trimming left V 0 bases short and J 13 bases short, with 12 bases between. Germline-derived CDR1 and CDR2 are SQVTM and ANQGSEA. This CDR3 region has 11 residues. The CDR3: CSVEDTRRRYF. CDR3 DNA: TGCAGCGTTGAAGATACAAGGCGGCGGTACTTC.

This chain uses TRBV9 with TRBJ2-4, with 10 bases aligning to TRBD2. From germline, CDR1 is SGDLS and CDR2 YYNGEE. Trimming cost V 4 bases and J 9 bases; bases outside gene matches: 10. The CDR3 extends over 15 amino acids. The CDR3 DNA sequence: TGTGCCAGCAGCCCCGGAACTAGCGGGACCGGCATTCAGTACTTC. It is translated as CASSPGTSGTGIQYF.

The chain recombines TRBV18 with TRBJ1-1; D unclear. Trimming shortened V by 2 bases and J by 6 bases, and 10 bases separated the two germline ends. From germline, CDR1 is KGHSH and CDR2 LQKENI. The CDR3 contains 13 residues. This CDR3 reads CASSPVLRAEAFF. For the CDR3, the DNA is TGTGCCAGCTCACCAGTGTTGAGGGCTGAAGCTTTCTTT.

The gene calls are TRBV6-5 and TRBJ1-2; 7 bases are shared with TRBD1. CDR1 MNHEY and CDR2 SVGAGI come from the germline V gene. The CDR3 totals 15 residues. The V and J ends lost 6 bases and 8 bases, in that order; junction bases with no gene match: 15. In DNA form, the CDR3 reads TGTGCCAGCAGCCAAGCTTCGACAGGGCGGTCAGGCTACACCTTC. It specifies CASSQASTGRSGYTF.

This chain connects TRBV11-3 to TRBJ1-1; no reliable D call. Germline assignment: CDR1 SGHNT and CDR2 YENEEA. Trimming removed 5 bases at V and 0 bases at J, with 7 bases between. This CDR3 has 13 residues. The chain's CDR3 is CASSPVMNTEAFF. In nucleotides, the CDR3 is TGTGCCAGCAGCCCAGTCATGAACACTGAAGCTTTCTTT. The full variable domain, rest sourced from reference TRBV11-3 and TRBJ1-1, is EAGVVQSPRYKIIEKKQPVAFWCNPISGHNTLYWYLQNLGQGPELLIRYENEEAVDDSQLPKDRFSAERLKGVDSTLKIQPAELGDSAVYLCASSPVMNTEAFFGQGTRLTVV.

The gene calls are TRBV13 and TRBJ2-5, with 7 bases matching TRBD2. Germline CDR1 is PRHDT and CDR2 is FYEKMQ (reference sequence). CDR3 length equals 14 residues. The trim removed 1 base at V and 5 bases at J, leaving 4 bases unmatched. As DNA, the CDR3 is TGTGCCAGCAGCTTAGTGGCGGGAGCTGAGACCCAGTACTTC. This sequence encodes CASSLVAGAETQYF.

This clone was recorded a few times. Other DNA sequences in the sample encode the same CDR3. In nucleotides, the CDR3 is TGCGCCAGCAGCCAAGGACTTCAGGGATCTGGAAACACCATATATTTT. It translates to CASSQGLQGSGNTIYF. The chain joins TRBV4-3 to TRBJ1-3; a weak D match, TRBD1 (5 bases). V gave up 1 base and J gave up 1 base, with 11 bases separating them. The CDR3 has 16 amino acids. Germline CDR1 and CDR2: LGHNA and YSLEER.

A single count supports this clone. The chain employs TRBV7-3 and TRBJ2-2; 8 bases match TRBD1. CDR1 is SGHTA, CDR2 FQGTGA, per germline. The junction had 13 bases not matched to a gene; V was cut back by 5 bases and J by 5 bases. This CDR3 is 17 amino acids long. The CDR3 sequence is CASSEQPGQVLTGELFF. The DNA of the CDR3 is TGTGCCAGCAGCGAGCAACCGGGACAGGTCCTAACCGGGGAGCTGTTTTTT.

The genes are TRBV4-3 and TRBJ2-7, with TRBD1 matching 8 bases. Germline V gene lookup returns CDR1 LGHNA and CDR2 YSLEER. Unmatched junction bases numbered 3, after V lost 0 bases and J lost 5 bases. The CDR3 sequence is 14 residues long. The CDR3 nucleotides are TGCGCCAGCAGCCAAGAAGCAGGGGGCAACGAGCAGTACTTC. Amino acid sequence: CASSQEAGGNEQYF.